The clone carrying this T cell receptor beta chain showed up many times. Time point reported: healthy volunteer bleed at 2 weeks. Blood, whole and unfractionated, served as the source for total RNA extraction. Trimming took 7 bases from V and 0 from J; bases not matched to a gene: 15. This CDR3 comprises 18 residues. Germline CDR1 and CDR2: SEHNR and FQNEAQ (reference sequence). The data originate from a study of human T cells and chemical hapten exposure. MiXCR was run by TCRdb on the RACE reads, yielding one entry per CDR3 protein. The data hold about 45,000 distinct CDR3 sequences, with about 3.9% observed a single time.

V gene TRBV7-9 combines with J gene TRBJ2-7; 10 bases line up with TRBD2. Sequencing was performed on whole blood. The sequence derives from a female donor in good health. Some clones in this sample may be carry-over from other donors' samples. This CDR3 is CASTATSGEYPSSYEQYF. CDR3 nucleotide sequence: TGTGCCAGCACAGCCACTAGCGGGGAATACCCGAGCTCCTACGAGCAGTACTTC.